What follows is one TCR beta chain and its context. All recovered Cohort 3 donors got two negative PCRs, got clearance, or saw symptom resolution. Germline V CDR1 and CDR2: MNHEY, SVGAGI. Trimming at V came to 6 bases and at J to 8 bases, leaving 9 bases not matched to a gene. The CDR3 sequence is 13 residues long. The data originate from a study of blood T cell repertoires in COVID-19. The repertoire was sequenced with immunoSEQ multiplex PCR; TCRdb's copy has only in-frame clones and lacks some. The repertoire holds 55,000 to 70,000 clones, with 88% as singletons. The sample taken for sequencing was PBMCs or T cells enriched from blood (not recorded which). The clonotype was recovered from a woman in her thirties or forties who had recovered from COVID-19. J is TRBJ1-2 and V is TRBV6-5; 7 bases agree with TRBD1. The CDR3 sequence: CASRGDSTLGYTF. In DNA form, the CDR3 reads TGTGCCAGCAGGGGGGACAGCACTCTAGGCTACACCTTC.